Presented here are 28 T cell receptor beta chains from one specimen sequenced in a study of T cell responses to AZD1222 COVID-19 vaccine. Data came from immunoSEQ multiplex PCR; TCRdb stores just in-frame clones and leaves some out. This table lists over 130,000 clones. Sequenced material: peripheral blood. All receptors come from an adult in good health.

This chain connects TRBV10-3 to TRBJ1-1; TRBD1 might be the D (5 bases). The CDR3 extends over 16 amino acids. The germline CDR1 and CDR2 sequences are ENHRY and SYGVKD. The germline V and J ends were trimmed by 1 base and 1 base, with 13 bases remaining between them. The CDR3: CAISEFGTQGNTEAFF. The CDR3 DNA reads TGTGCCATCAGTGAGTTCGGGACTCAGGGGAACACTGAAGCTTTCTTT.

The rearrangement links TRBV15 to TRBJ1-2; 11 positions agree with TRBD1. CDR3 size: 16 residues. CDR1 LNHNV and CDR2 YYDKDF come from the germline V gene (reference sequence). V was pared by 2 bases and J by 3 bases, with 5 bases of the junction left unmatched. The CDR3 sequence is CATSRTGTGGYYGYTF. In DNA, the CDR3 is TGTGCCACCAGCAGAACCGGGACAGGGGGGTACTATGGCTACACCTTC.

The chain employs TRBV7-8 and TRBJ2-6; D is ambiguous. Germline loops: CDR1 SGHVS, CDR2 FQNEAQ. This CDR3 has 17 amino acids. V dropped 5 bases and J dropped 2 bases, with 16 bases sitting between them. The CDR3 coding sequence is TGTGCCAGCAGCCCCGGATTTGCGGCTCCTGGGGCCAACGTCCTGACTTTC. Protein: CASSPGFAAPGANVLTF. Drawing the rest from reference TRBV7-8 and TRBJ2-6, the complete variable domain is GAGVSQSPRYKVAKRGQDVALRCDPISGHVSLFWYQQALGQGPEFLTYFQNEAQLDKSGLPSDRFFAERPEGSVSTLKIQRTQQEDSAVYLCASSPGFAAPGANVLTFGAGSRLTVL.

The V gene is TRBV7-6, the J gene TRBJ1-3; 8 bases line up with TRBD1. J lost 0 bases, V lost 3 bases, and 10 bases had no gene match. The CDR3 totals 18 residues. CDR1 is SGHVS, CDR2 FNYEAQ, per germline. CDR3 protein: CASSLEGTGPSSGNTIYF. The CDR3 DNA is TGTGCCAGCAGCTTGGAGGGGACAGGACCTAGCTCTGGAAACACCATATATTTT.

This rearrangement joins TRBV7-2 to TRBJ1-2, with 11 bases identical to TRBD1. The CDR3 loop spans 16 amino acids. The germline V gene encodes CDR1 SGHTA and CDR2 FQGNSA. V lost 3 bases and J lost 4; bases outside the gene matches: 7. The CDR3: CASSFGGQGASYGYTF. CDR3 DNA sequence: TGTGCCAGCAGCTTTGGTGGACAGGGGGCGTCCTATGGCTACACCTTC.

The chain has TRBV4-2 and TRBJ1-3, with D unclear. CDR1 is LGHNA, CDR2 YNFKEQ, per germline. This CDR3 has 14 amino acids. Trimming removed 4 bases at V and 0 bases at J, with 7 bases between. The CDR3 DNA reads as TGTGCCAGCAGCCCGAGCTCCTCTGGAAACACCATATATTTT. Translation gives CASSPSSSGNTIYF.

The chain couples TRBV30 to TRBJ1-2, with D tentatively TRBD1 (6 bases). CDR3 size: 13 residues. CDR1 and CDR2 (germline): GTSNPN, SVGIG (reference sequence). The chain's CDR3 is CVDSRPPNYGYTF. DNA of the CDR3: TGTGTGGACAGCCGACCCCCTAACTATGGCTACACCTTC.

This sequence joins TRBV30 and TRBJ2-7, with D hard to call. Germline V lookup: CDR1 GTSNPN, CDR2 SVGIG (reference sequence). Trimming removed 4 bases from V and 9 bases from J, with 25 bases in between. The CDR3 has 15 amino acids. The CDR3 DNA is TGTGCCTGGAACTCCAACCGTCTCGTAGGTGAAGGGCAGTACTTC. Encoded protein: CAWNSNRLVGEGQYF.

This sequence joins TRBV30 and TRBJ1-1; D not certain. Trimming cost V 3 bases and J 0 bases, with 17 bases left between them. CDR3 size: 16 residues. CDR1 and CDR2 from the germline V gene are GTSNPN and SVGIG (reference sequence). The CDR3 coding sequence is TGTGCCTGGAGAGACATCCCGGTGGGCGTGAACACTGAAGCTTTCTTT. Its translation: CAWRDIPVGVNTEAFF.

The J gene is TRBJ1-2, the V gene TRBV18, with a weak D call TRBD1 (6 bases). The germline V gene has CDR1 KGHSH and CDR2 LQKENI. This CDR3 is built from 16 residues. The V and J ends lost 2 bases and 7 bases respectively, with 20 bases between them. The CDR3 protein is CASSPLKDSGQVGYTF. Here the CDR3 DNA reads TGTGCCAGCTCACCATTGAAGGACAGCGGGCAAGTTGGCTACACCTTC.

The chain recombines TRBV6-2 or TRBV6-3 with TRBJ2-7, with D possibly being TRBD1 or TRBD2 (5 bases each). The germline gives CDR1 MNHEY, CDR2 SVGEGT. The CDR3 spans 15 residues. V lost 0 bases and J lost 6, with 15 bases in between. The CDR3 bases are TGTGCCAGCAGTTACTCGGGGGTAGCCAAGAGCGAGCAGTACTTC. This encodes CASSYSGVAKSEQYF.

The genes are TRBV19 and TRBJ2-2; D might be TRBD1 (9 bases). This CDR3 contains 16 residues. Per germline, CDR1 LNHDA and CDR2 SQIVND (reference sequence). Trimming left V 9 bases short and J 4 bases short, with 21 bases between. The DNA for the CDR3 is TGTGCCAGCACGGACAGGGGAGGGACTAGCACCGGGGAGCTGTTTTTT. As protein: CASTDRGGTSTGELFF.

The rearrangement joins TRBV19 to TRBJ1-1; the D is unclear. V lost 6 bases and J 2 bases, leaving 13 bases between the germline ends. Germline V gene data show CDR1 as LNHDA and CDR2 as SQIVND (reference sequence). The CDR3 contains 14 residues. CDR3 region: CASRLIGTNTEAFF. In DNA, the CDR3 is TGTGCCAGTAGGCTGATAGGCACCAACACTGAAGCTTTCTTT.

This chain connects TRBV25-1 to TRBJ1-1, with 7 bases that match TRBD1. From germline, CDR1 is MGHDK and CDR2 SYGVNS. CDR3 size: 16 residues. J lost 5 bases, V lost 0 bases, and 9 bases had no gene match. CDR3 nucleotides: TGTGCCAGCAGTGAATACAAGGACAGGACGGCGACTGAAGCTTTCTTT. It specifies CASSEYKDRTATEAFF.

The CDR3: CASSRDRAEQFF. CDR3 DNA sequence: TGTGCCAGCAGCCGGGACAGGGCTGAGCAGTTCTTC. V is TRBV2 and J is TRBJ2-1; 9 positions match TRBD1. The CDR3 loop spans 12 amino acids. Germline trimming cut 6 bases from V and 9 bases from J; bases unmatched to any gene: 3. Germline V lookup: CDR1 SNHLY, CDR2 FYNNEI.

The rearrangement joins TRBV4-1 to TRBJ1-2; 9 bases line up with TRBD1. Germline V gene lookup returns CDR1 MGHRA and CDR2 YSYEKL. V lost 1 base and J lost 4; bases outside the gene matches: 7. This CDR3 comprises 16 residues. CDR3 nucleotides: TGCGCCAGCAGCCAAGTCGCACAGGGGGCGCCCTATGGCTACACCTTC. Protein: CASSQVAQGAPYGYTF.

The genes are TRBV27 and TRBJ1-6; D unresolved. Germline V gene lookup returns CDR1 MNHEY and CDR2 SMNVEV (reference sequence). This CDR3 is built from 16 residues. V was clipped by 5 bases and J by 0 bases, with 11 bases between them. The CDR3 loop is CASSPNPDSYNSPLHF. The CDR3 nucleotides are TGTGCCAGCAGTCCGAACCCAGACTCCTATAATTCACCCCTCCACTTT.

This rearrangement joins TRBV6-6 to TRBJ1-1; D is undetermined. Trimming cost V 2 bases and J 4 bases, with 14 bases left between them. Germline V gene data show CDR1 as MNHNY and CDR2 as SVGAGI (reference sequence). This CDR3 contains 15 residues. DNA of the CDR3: TGTGCCAGCAGTTACCATGCCAATTTGGCCACTGAAGCTTTCTTT. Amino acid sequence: CASSYHANLATEAFF.

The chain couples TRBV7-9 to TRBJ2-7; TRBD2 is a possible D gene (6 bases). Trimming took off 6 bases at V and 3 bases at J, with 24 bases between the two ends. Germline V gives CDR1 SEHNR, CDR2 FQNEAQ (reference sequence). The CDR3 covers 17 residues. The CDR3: CASRLAGTPAEDYEQYF. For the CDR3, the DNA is TGTGCCAGCAGACTCGCCGGGACTCCAGCCGAGGACTACGAGCAGTACTTC.

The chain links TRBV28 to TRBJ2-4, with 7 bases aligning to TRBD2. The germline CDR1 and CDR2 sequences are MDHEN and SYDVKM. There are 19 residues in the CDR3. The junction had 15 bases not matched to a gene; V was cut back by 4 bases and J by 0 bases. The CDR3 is CASSSTRDHGRRAKNIQYF. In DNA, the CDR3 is TGTGCCAGCAGTTCGACCCGGGACCACGGGAGGCGAGCCAAAAACATTCAGTACTTC.

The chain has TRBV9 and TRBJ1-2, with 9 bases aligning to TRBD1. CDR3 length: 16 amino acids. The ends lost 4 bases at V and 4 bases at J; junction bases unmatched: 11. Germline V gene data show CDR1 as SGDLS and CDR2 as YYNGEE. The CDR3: CASSTRDRALGYGYTF. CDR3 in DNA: TGTGCCAGCAGCACTCGGGACAGGGCTTTGGGCTATGGCTACACCTTC.

The DNA of the CDR3 is TGCGCCAGCAGCAAACCTAGCGGGCCTCTAGCCAAAAACATTCAGTACTTC. Its protein is CASSKPSGPLAKNIQYF. The genes are TRBV4-1 and TRBJ2-4; 8 nucleotides align to TRBD2. Trimming removed 5 bases from V and 0 bases from J; junction bases left unmatched: 9. The CDR3 has 17 amino acids. CDR1 MGHRA and CDR2 YSYEKL come from the germline V gene.

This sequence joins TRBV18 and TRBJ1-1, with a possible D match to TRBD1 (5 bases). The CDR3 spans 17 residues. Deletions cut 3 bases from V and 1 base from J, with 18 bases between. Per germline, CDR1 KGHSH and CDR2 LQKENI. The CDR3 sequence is CASSPQFGMGGNTEAFF. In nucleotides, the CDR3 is TGTGCCAGCTCACCCCAATTTGGTATGGGGGGGAACACTGAAGCTTTCTTT. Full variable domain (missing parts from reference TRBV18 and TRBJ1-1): NAGVMQNPRHLVRRRGQEARLRCSPMKGHSHVYWYRQLPEEGLKFMVYLQKENIIDESGMPKERFSAEFPKEGPSILRIQQVVRGDSAAYFCASSPQFGMGGNTEAFFGQGTRLTVV.

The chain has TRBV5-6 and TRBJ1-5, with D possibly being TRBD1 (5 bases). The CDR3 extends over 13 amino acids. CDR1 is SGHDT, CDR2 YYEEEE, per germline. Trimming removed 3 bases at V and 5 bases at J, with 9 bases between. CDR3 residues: CASSSGLYQPQHF. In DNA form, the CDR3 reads TGTGCCAGCAGCTCGGGACTGTATCAGCCCCAGCATTTT. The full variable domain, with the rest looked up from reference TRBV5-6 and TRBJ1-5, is DAGVTQSPTHLIKTRGQQVTLRCSPKSGHDTVSWYQQALGQGPQFIFQYYEEEERQRGNFPDRFSGHQFPNYSSELNVNALLLGDSALYLCASSSGLYQPQHFGDGTRLSIL.

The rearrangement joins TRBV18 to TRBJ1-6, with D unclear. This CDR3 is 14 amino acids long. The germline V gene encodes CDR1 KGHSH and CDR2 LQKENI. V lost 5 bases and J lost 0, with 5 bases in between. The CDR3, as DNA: TGTGCCAGCTCAACAAGCTCCTATAATTCACCCCTCCACTTT. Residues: CASSTSSYNSPLHF.

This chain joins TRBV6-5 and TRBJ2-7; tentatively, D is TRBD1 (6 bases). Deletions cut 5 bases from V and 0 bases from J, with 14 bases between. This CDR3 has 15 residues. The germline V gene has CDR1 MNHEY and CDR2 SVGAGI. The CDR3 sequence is CASSPGTFTSYEQYF. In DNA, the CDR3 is TGTGCCAGCAGTCCCGGGACATTCACCTCCTACGAGCAGTACTTC.

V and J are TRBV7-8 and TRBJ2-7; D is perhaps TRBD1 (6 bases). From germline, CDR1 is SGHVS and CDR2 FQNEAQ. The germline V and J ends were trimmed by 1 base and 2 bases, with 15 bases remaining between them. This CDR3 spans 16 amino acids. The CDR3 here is CASSLERAGAAYEQYF. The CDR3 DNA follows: TGTGCCAGCAGCTTAGAACGGGCAGGGGCGGCCTACGAGCAGTACTTC.

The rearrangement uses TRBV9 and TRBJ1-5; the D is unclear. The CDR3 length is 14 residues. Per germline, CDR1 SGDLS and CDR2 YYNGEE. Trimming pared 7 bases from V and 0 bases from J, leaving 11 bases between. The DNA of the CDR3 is TGTGCCAGCGGGCGCCTTGATAGCAATCAGCCCCAGCATTTT. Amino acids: CASGRLDSNQPQHF.